The subject of this entry is one TCR beta chain. Germline loops: CDR1 SGHRS, CDR2 YFSETQ. The CDR3 is 15 amino acids. V was cut by 2 bases and J by 8 bases, with 17 bases left in between. The data are from a study of blood T cells in healthy people across ages. Then a second PCR, running roughly 7 to 11 cycles, was carried out with a sample-barcoded 5' primer and a J-beta primer mix. TCRdb re-derived calls from the 5' RACE reads in MiXCR, one entry per CDR3 protein. The repertoire includes about 640,000 distinct CDR3 sequences, 58% of them detected once, and roughly 34% sits in the top ten. The V gene is TRBV5-1, the J gene TRBJ2-4; D is possibly TRBD2 (7 bases). This TCR derives from a man aged 55 to 70 in good health. Sequenced input: blood. In nucleotides, the CDR3 is TGCGCCAGCAGCTTCAGGGGAGGGGAAGGCGACATTCAGTACTTC. Translating gives CASSFRGGEGDIQYF.